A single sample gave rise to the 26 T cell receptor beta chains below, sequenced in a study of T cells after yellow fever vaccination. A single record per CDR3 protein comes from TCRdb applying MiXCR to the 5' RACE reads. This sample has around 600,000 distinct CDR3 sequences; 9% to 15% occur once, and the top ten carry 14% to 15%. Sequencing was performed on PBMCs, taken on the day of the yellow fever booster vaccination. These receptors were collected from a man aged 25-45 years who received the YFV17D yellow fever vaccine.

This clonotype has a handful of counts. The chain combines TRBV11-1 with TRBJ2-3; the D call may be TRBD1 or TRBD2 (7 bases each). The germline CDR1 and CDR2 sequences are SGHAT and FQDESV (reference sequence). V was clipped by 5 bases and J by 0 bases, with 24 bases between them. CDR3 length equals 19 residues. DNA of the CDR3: TGTGCCAGCAGCCCGGGAGGACAGGTCAGAATCTTTAGCACAGATACGCAGTATTTT. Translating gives CASSPGGQVRIFSTDTQYF.

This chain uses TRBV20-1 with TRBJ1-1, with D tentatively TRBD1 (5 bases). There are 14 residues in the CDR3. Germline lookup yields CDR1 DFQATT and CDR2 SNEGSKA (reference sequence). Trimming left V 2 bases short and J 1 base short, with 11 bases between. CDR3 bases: TGCAGTGCTAGAAAAGGGGCGGGGAACACTGAAGCTTTCTTT. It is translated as CSARKGAGNTEAFF.

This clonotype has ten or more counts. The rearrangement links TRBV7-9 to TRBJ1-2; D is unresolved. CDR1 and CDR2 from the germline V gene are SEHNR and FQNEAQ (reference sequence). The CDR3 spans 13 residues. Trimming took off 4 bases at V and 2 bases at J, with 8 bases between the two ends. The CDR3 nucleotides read TGTGCCAGCAGCTCGCAGATGAACTATGGCTACACCTTC. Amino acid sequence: CASSSQMNYGYTF.

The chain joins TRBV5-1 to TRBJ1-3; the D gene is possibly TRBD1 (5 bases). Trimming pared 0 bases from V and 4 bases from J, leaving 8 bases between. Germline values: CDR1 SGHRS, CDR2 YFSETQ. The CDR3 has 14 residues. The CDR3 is CASSLEGHGNTIYF. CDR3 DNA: TGCGCCAGCAGCTTGGAGGGGCACGGAAACACCATATATTTT.

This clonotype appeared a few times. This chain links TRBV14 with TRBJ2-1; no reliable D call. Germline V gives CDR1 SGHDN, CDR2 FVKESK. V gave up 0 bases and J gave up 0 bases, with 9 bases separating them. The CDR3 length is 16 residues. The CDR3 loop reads CASSQDGVLSYNEQFF. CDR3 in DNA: TGTGCCAGCAGCCAAGATGGCGTCCTCTCCTACAATGAGCAGTTCTTC. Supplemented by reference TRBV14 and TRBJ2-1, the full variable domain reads EAGVTQFPSHSVIEKGQTVTLRCDPISGHDNLYWYRRVMGKEIKFLLHFVKESKQDESGMPNNRFLAERTGGTYSTLKVQPAELEDSGVYFCASSQDGVLSYNEQFFGPGTRLTVL.

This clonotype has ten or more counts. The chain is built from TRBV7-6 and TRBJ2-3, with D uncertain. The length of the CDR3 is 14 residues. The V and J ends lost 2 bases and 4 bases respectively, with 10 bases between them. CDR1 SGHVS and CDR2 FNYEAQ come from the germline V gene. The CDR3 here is CASSLTGVADTQYF. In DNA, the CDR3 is TGTGCCAGCAGCTTAACTGGGGTGGCAGATACGCAGTATTTT.

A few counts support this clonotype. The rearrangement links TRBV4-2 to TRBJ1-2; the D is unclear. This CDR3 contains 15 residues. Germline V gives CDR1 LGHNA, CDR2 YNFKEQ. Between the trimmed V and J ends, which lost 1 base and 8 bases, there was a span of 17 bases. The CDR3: CASSQGSGIREGYTF. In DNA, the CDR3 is TGTGCCAGCAGCCAAGGTTCGGGAATACGGGAGGGCTACACCTTC.

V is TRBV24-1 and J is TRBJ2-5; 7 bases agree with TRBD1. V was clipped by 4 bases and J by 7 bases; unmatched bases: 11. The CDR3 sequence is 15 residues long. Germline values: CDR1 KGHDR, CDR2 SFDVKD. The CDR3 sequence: CATSEPSTGQGTQYF. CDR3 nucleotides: TGTGCCACCAGTGAACCCTCGACAGGGCAGGGGACCCAGTACTTC.

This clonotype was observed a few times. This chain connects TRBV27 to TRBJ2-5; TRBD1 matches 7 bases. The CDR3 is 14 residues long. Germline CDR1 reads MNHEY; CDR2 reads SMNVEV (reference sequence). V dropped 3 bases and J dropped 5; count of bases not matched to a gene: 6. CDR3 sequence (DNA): TGTGCCAGCAGTTTGGATATCAGGGGGGAGACCCAGTACTTC. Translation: CASSLDIRGETQYF.

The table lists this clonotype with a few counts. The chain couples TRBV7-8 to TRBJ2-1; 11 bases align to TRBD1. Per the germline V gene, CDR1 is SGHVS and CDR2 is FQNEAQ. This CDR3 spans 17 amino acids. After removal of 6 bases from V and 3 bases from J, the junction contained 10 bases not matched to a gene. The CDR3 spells CASRKNAGTGGYNEQFF. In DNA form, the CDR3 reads TGTGCCAGCAGAAAAAACGCCGGGACAGGGGGCTACAATGAGCAGTTCTTC. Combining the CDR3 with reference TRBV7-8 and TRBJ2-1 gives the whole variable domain GAGVSQSPRYKVAKRGQDVALRCDPISGHVSLFWYQQALGQGPEFLTYFQNEAQLDKSGLPSDRFFAERPEGSVSTLKIQRTQQEDSAVYLCASRKNAGTGGYNEQFFGPGTRLTVL.

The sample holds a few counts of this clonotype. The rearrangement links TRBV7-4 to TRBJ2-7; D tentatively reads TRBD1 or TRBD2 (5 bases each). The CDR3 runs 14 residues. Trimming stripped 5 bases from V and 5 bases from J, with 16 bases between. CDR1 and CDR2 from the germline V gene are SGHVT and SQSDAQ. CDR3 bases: TGTGCCAGCAGCCTGGGTCAGGGAGCAGACGAGCAGTACTTC. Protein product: CASSLGQGADEQYF.

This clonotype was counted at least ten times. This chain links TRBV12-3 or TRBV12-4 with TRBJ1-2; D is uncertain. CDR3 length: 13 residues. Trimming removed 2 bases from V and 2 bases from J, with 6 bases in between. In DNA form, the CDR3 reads TGTGCCAGCAGTTTAATAGGGAACTATGGCTACACCTTC. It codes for CASSLIGNYGYTF.

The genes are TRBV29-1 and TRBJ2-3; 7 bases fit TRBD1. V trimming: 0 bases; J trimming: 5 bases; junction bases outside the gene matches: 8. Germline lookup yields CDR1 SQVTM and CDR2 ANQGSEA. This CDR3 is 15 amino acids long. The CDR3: CSVEEPRQGLDTQYF. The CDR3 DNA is TGCAGCGTTGAAGAGCCTAGACAGGGTTTAGATACGCAGTATTTT.

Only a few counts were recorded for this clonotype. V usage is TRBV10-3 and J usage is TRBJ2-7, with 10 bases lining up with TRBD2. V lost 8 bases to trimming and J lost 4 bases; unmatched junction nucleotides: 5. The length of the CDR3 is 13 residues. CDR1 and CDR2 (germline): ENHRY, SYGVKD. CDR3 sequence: CAIGDSGRYEQYF. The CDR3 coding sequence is TGTGCCATCGGGGATAGCGGGAGGTACGAGCAGTACTTC.

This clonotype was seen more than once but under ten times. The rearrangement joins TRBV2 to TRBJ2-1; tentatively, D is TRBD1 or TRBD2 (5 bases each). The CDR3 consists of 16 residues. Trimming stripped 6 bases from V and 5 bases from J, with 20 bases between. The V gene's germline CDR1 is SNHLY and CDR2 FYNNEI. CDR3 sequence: CASSPRGRLGNNEQFF. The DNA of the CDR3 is TGTGCCAGCAGCCCACGGGGCCGGCTGGGCAACAATGAGCAGTTCTTC.

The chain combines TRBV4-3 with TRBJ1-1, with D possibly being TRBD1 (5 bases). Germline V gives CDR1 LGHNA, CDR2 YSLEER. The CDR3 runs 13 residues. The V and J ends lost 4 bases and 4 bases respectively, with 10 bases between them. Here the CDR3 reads CASSPHGGTEAFF. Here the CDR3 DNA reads TGCGCCAGCAGCCCCCACGGGGGCACTGAAGCTTTCTTT.

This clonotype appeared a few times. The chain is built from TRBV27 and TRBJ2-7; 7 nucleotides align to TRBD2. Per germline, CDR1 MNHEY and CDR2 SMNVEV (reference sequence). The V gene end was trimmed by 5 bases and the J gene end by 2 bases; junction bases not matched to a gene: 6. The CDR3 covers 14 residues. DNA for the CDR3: TGTGCCAGCAGTCCTTCTCGGGGGGCCTACGAGCAGTACTTC. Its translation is CASSPSRGAYEQYF.

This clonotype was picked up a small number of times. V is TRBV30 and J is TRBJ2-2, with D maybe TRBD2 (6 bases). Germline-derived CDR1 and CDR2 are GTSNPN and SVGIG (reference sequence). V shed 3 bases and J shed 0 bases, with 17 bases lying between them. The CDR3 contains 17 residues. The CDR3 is CAWSDMPSASNTGELFF. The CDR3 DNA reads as TGTGCCTGGAGCGATATGCCTAGCGCTTCGAACACCGGGGAGCTGTTTTTT.

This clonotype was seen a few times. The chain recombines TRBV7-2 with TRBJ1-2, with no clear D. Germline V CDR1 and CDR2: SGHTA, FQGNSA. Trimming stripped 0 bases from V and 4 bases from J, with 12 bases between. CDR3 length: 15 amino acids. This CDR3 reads CASSLAIQSGYGYTF. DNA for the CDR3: TGTGCCAGCAGCTTAGCGATCCAGTCGGGCTATGGCTACACCTTC.

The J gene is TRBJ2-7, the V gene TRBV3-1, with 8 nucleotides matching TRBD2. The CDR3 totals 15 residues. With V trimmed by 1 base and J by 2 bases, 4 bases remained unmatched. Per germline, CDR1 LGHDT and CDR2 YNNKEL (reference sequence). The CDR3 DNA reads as TGTGCCAGCAGCCAAGCGGCGGGAGGAGCCTACGAGCAGTACTTC. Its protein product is CASSQAAGGAYEQYF.

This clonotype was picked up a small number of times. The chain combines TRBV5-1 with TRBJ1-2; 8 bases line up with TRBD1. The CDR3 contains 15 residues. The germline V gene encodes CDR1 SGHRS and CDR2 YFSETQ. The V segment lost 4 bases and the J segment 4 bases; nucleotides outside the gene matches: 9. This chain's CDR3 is CASSPQGAFVYGYTF. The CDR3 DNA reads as TGCGCCAGCAGCCCGCAGGGGGCCTTTGTCTATGGCTACACCTTC.

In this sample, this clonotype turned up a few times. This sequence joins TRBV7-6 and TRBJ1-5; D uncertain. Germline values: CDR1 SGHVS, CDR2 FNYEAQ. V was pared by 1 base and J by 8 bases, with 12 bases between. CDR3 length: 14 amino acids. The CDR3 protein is CASSLDSGGEPQHF. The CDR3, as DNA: TGTGCCAGCAGCTTAGACAGCGGCGGGGAGCCCCAGCATTTT.

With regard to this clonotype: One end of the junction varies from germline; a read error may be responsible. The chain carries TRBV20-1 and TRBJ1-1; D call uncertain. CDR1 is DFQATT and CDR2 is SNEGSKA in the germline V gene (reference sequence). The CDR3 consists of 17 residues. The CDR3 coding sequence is TGCTGTGCTAGAGTGTTGCACCGCGGTCGGGCGAACACTGAAGCTTTCTTT. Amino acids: CCARVLHRGRANTEAFF.

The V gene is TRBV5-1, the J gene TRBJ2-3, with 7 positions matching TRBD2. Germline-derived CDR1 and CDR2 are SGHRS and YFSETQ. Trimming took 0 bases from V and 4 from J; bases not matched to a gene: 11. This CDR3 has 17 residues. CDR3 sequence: CASSLAAGAGAADTQYF. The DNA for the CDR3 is TGCGCCAGCAGCTTGGCAGCCGGGGCGGGAGCAGCAGATACGCAGTATTTT.

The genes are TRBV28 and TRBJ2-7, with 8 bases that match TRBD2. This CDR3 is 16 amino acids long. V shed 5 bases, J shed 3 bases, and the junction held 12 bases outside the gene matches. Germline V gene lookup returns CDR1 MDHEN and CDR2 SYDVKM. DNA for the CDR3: TGTGCCAGCAGTCCCCGGTCGATAGCGGGGATCTACGAGCAGTACTTC. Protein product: CASSPRSIAGIYEQYF.

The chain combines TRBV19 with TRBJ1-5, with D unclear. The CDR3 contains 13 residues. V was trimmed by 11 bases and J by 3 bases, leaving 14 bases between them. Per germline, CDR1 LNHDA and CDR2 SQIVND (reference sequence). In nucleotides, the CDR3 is TGTGCCGCTCAGGACGGCCTCAATCAGCCCCAGCATTTT. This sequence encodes CAAQDGLNQPQHF. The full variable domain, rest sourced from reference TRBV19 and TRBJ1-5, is DGGITQSPKYLFRKEGQNVTLSCEQNLNHDAMYWYRQDPGQGLRLIYYSQIVNDFQKGDIAEGYSVSREKKESFPLTVTSAQKNPTAFYLCAAQDGLNQPQHFGDGTRLSIL.